A selection of T cell receptor beta chains follows, all from one sample in a study of blood T cell repertoires in COVID-19. The method was immunoSEQ multiplex PCR; TCRdb's version includes in-frame clones alone and lacks a portion of them. The repertoire includes 300,000 to 400,000 clones, around 90% of them detected once, and under 3.5% sits in the top ten. The specimen was peripheral blood. Receptor source: a woman aged 18 to 35 who had recovered from COVID-19. The CDR3 runs from the conserved cysteine through the conserved F or W. A D gene is named only where the DNA matches it firmly. A clone size is listed for some rows: how often the clone was seen (once, few, many), or a class if it is expanded.

clone_size d_call j_call v_call cdr3_aa cdr3_nt
NA TRBD1 TRBJ1-1 TRBV6-5 CASRRDRDPSEAFF TGTGCCAGCAGACGGGACAGGGATCCGAGTGAAGCTTTCTTT
NA TRBD1 TRBJ1-2 TRBV29-1 CSAGTGINYGYTF TGCAGCGCGGGGACAGGGATTAACTATGGCTACACCTTC
NA TRBD1 TRBJ1-1 TRBV7-2 CASSIRQGNTEAFF TGTGCCAGCAGCATCCGACAGGGAAACACTGAAGCTTTCTTT
few TRBD1 TRBJ1-1 TRBV5-1 CASSPGTGGAGTEAFF TGCGCCAGCAGCCCGGGGACAGGGGGCGCCGGCACTGAAGCTTTCTTT
NA TRBD2 TRBJ2-5 TRBV19 CASSPQAARGETQYF TGTGCCAGTAGTCCCCAAGCGGCGCGGGGGGAGACCCAGTACTTC
NA TRBD1 TRBJ1-1 TRBV27 CASSTPRSLRTGGNTEAFF TGTGCCAGCAGTACCCCCAGGTCCCTCCGGACAGGAGGTAACACTGAAGCTTTCTTT
NA NA TRBJ2-6 TRBV4-3 CASSQNLGGANVLTF TGCGCCAGCAGCCAGAACCTAGGAGGGGCCAACGTCCTGACTTTC
NA NA TRBJ1-2 TRBV5-1 CASSLSGDLYGYTF TGCGCCAGCAGCTTGTCAGGGGATCTCTATGGCTACACCTTC
NA NA TRBJ1-4 TRBV6-5 CASSRLRELFF TGTGCCAGCAGTAGGCTACGGGAACTGTTTTTT
NA NA TRBJ1-6 TRBV30 CAWRGRGNSPLHF TGTGCCTGGAGGGGCAGGGGTAATTCACCCCTCCACTTT